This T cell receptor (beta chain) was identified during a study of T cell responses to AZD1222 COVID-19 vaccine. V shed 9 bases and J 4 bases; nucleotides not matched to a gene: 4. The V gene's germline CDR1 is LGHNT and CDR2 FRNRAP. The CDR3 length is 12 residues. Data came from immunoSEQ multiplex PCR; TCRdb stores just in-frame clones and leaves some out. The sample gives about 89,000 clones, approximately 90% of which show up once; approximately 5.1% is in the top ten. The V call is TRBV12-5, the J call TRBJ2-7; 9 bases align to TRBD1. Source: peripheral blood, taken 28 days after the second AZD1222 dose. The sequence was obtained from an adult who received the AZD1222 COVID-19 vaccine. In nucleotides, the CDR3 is TGTGCTAGACGGGACAGGGCTTACGAGCAGTACTTC. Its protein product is CARRDRAYEQYF. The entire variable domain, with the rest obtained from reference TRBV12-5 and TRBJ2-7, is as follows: DARVTQTPRHKVTEMGQEVTMRCQPILGHNTVFWYRQTMMQGLELLAYFRNRAPLDDSGMPKDRFSAEMPDATLATLKIQPSEPRDSAVYFCARRDRAYEQYFGPGTRLTVT.